The present T cell receptor beta chain was sequenced within a study of blood T cell repertoires in COVID-19. As for this clone: Mismatch with germline at one junction end may stem from a read error.

Authors' processing steps: Reference gene primer amplification yielded estimated nucleated cell counts. Sequencing was performed with immunoSEQ multiplex PCR; in TCRdb, only in-frame clones are kept and a portion is missing. From that table come the V and J calls and clone size; the DNA was used to work out D and trimming. The sample shows under 300,000 clones, about 85% of them seen only once. Germline V gene data show CDR1 as MDHEN and CDR2 as SYDVKM. The CDR3 is 14 amino acids. The receptor comes from a woman aged 30 to 39 with acute COVID-19. What was sequenced was PBMCs or T cells enriched from blood (not recorded which). The J gene is TRBJ1-2, the V gene TRBV28; 10 bases line up with TRBD1. CDR3 in DNA: TGTGCCATCAGTTTCACGACAGGGGGCGATGGCTACACCTTC. Residues: CAISFTTGGDGYTF.